This TCR beta chain was documented in a study of T cell changes during pregnancy in multiple sclerosis. V shed 9 bases and J 4 bases; nucleotides not matched to a gene: 10. The CDR3 has 14 residues. Germline loops: CDR1 SGHTA, CDR2 FQGNSA. Some clones are missing from TCRdb's copy, which holds only in-frame ones; the method was immunoSEQ multiplex PCR. The table has under 85,000 clones, 90% to 95% seen once. The origin of this receptor is a female donor with multiple sclerosis, enrolled in a pregnancy study. The specimen comprised CD4+ T cells from peripheral blood mononuclear cells, sampled in the second trimester of pregnancy. The V and J genes are TRBV7-2 and TRBJ2-3; 7 bases match TRBD2. The CDR3 DNA is TGTGCCAGTATTCGGCGGGGGAGCGCAGATACGCAGTATTTT. Translated: CASIRRGSADTQYF.